This is a list of T cell receptor beta chains from one sample in a study of low-dose radiotherapy and immunotherapy resistance in tumors. One entry per CDR3 protein results from TCRdb running MiXCR on the reads. The repertoire holds under 90,000 distinct CDR3 sequences, with 15% to 20% as singletons. The sequencing used PBMCs, collected before treatment. The receptors were sampled from a male donor with prostate cancer. Both conserved end residues are part of each CDR3. Each record gives: clone size, J gene, D gene, V gene, CDR3 protein, CDR3 DNA. The D gene is left open where the match is weak. Clone size is not always given. Where it is, it says once, few, many or a class for expanded clones.

- TRBJ1-5 - TRBV20-1 CSARGPGSNQPQHF TGCAGTGCTAGAGGCCCGGGTAGCAATCAGCCCCAGCATTTT
many TRBJ2-5 - TRBV5-6 CASSLYPGRETQYF TGTGCCAGCAGCTTGTATCCGGGGAGGGAGACCCAGTACTTC
- TRBJ2-7 - TRBV5-1 CASSWTPGLAWEQYF TGCGCCAGCAGCTGGACACCAGGACTGGCGTGGGAGCAGTACTTC
many TRBJ2-7 TRBD2 TRBV7-2 CASSSTSGSYEQYF TGTGCCAGCAGCTCCACTAGCGGCTCCTACGAGCAGTACTTC
many TRBJ2-6 TRBD1 TRBV6-4 CASKHDRDRGANVLTF TGTGCCAGCAAACACGACAGGGATAGGGGGGCCAACGTCCTGACTTTC
many TRBJ2-1 TRBD2 TRBV5-1 CASSVFTGGGNEQFF TGCGCCAGCAGCGTCTTCACGGGAGGAGGCAATGAGCAGTTCTTC
many TRBJ2-5 - TRBV6-2/TRBV6-3 CASSHGSQETQYF TGTGCCAGCAGCCACGGCAGTCAAGAGACCCAGTACTTC
- TRBJ2-7 - TRBV10-3 CAISDRDYEQYF TGTGCCATCAGTGACAGGGATTACGAGCAGTACTTC
many TRBJ2-3 TRBD2 TRBV2 CASILAGGTTDTQYF TGTGCCAGCATTCTAGCGGGGGGGACTACAGATACGCAGTATTTT
many TRBJ1-1 - TRBV7-9 CASSLSRLGRTEAFF TGTGCCAGCAGCTTAAGTAGGTTGGGGCGGACTGAAGCTTTCTTT
few TRBJ2-1 TRBD2 TRBV3-1 CASRLAGAEQFF TGTGCCAGCAGGCTAGCGGGGGCTGAGCAGTTCTTC
many TRBJ1-5 - TRBV6-1 CASQVGLEDQPQHF TGTGCCAGCCAGGTGGGATTGGAGGATCAGCCCCAGCATTTT
many TRBJ1-5 TRBD1 TRBV5-1 CASSLGGQGAHQPQHF TGCGCCAGCAGCTTGGGGGGACAGGGGGCGCATCAGCCCCAGCATTTT
- TRBJ2-3 TRBD1 TRBV7-2 CASSFDRGGDTQYF TGTGCCAGCAGCTTCGACAGGGGAGGAGATACGCAGTATTTT
- TRBJ2-1 TRBD2 TRBV24-1 CATSDLAGGGSEQFF TGTGCCACCAGTGATCTAGCGGGAGGTGGGAGCGAGCAGTTCTTC
few TRBJ2-2 TRBD2 TRBV20-1 CSARDDGGGNTGELFF TGCAGTGCTAGAGATGATGGGGGGGGGAACACCGGGGAGCTGTTTTTT
many TRBJ2-1 TRBD1 TRBV7-2 CASSVGGLAYNEQFF TGTGCCAGCAGCGTAGGGGGCCTAGCCTACAATGAGCAGTTCTTC
- TRBJ2-5 - TRBV19 CASSIQVARTQYF TGTGCCAGTAGTATTCAGGTCGCGAGGACCCAGTACTTC
many TRBJ2-7 TRBD1 TRBV30 CAWDRGSHEQYF TGTGCCTGGGACAGGGGTTCCCACGAGCAGTACTTC
many TRBJ2-5 TRBD1 TRBV7-2 CASSRQGETQYF TGTGCCAGCAGCCGACAGGGAGAGACCCAGTACTTC
many TRBJ2-3 - TRBV7-3 CASSGQSTDTQYF TGTGCCAGCAGCGGGCAGAGCACAGATACGCAGTATTTT
many TRBJ1-5 TRBD1 TRBV6-6 CASSINRGPSPQPQHF TGTGCCAGCAGTATTAACAGGGGTCCGTCGCCTCAGCCCCAGCATTTT
- TRBJ2-7 TRBD1 TRBV6-2/TRBV6-3 CASSYGQGAYEQYF TGTGCCAGCAGTTATGGCCAGGGGGCTTACGAGCAGTACTTC
many TRBJ2-2 TRBD1 TRBV6-5 CASRLTGAALDTGELFF TGTGCCAGCAGGCTGACAGGGGCTGCGCTTGACACCGGGGAGCTGTTTTTT
many TRBJ2-1 - TRBV7-3 CASSVRGGARLNNEQFF TGTGCCAGCAGCGTCAGAGGGGGGGCCCGCCTTAACAATGAGCAGTTCTTC
many TRBJ1-1 - TRBV6-2/TRBV6-3 CASSVGEGYTEAFF TGTGCCAGCAGTGTGGGCGAGGGGTACACTGAAGCTTTCTTT
many TRBJ1-2 - TRBV18 CASSPDSLNIGYTF TGTGCCAGCTCACCTGACAGCTTGAACATTGGCTACACCTTC
many TRBJ2-1 TRBD2 TRBV29-1 CSVEGFLAGGTYNEQFF TGCAGCGTTGAAGGCTTCCTAGCGGGGGGGACTTACAATGAGCAGTTCTTC
many TRBJ2-5 TRBD1 TRBV24-1 CASNDREETQYF TGTGCCAGCAACGACAGGGAAGAGACCCAGTACTTC
many TRBJ2-5 - TRBV7-7 CASTGGETQYF TGTGCCAGCACTGGGGGAGAGACCCAGTACTTC
- TRBJ2-2 - TRBV7-2 CASSLETTGELFF TGTGCCAGCAGCTTAGAGACAACCGGGGAGCTGTTTTTT
many TRBJ2-2 TRBD1 TRBV3-1 CASRWTGGPGELFF TGTGCCAGCAGATGGACAGGGGGTCCCGGGGAGCTGTTTTTT
- TRBJ1-5 TRBD1 TRBV29-1 CSVQEGTGGQPQHF TGCAGCGTTCAAGAGGGGACAGGGGGTCAGCCCCAGCATTTT
many TRBJ2-1 - TRBV18 CASSPPRGGSSYNEQFF TGTGCCAGCTCACCACCGCGAGGAGGGAGCTCCTACAATGAGCAGTTCTTC
many TRBJ2-2 TRBD2 TRBV4-2 CASSQDRVVSGTNTGELFF TGTGCCAGCAGCCAAGATAGAGTCGTTAGCGGGACGAACACCGGGGAGCTGTTTTTT
- TRBJ2-7 TRBD2 TRBV29-1 CSVSSGMLEQYF TGCAGCGTTTCTAGCGGGATGCTCGAGCAGTACTTC
many TRBJ2-2 - TRBV6-4 CASSEQGGSGELFF TGTGCCAGCAGTGAACAGGGCGGGTCCGGGGAGCTGTTTTTT
many TRBJ2-2 - TRBV5-4 CASSRSAGTNTGELFF TGTGCCAGCAGCCGTTCGGCCGGAACGAACACCGGGGAGCTGTTTTTT
many TRBJ2-7 - TRBV4-1 CASSPRGGYEQYF TGTGCCAGCAGCCCCAGGGGGGGGTACGAGCAGTACTTC
many TRBJ1-6 TRBD1 TRBV5-6 CASSPDRGLSPLHF TGTGCCAGCAGCCCCGACAGGGGGCTGTCACCCCTCCACTTT
many TRBJ2-3 - TRBV4-1 CASSPAGDGTDTQYF TGCGCCAGCAGCCCCGCCGGGGACGGCACAGATACGCAGTATTTT
many TRBJ2-1 - TRBV12-3/TRBV12-4 CASSIFSGTSFYNEQFF TGTGCCAGCAGTATATTTTCCGGGACCTCCTTCTACAATGAGCAGTTCTTC
- TRBJ2-4 - TRBV5-6 CASSLPGRAKNIQYF TGTGCCAGCAGCTTGCCAGGGCGAGCTAAAAACATTCAGTACTTC
- TRBJ2-1 TRBD2 TRBV12-3/TRBV12-4 CASSSPSGGANEFF TGTGCCAGCAGTTCCCCTAGCGGGGGGGCCAATGAGTTCTTC
many TRBJ2-1 TRBD2 TRBV14 CASSQDLPVGLAGLNSYNEQFF TGTGCCAGCAGCCAAGATTTGCCCGTAGGACTAGCGGGCCTTAACTCCTACAATGAGCAGTTCTTC
many TRBJ2-3 - TRBV18 CASSPAEDTQYF TGTGCCAGCTCACCGGCAGAAGATACGCAGTATTTT
many TRBJ2-7 - TRBV2 CASRAPTVSYEQYF TGTGCCAGCAGGGCCCCGACGGTCTCCTACGAGCAGTACTTC
many TRBJ1-1 - TRBV29-1 CSVDTGWPNTEAFF TGCAGCGTCGATACAGGGTGGCCGAACACTGAAGCTTTCTTT